These 16 T cell receptor beta chains originate from one sample sequenced in a study of cytomegalovirus exposure and HLA in healthy donors. Libraries were prepared by immunoSEQ multiplex PCR; TCRdb keeps only in-frame clonotypes and omits some of them. The sample has fewer than 400,000 clones, 88% seen once. Sequenced sample: PBMCs. The receptors were sampled from a man under 40 in good health and CMV-seronegative.

The table lists this clone with a few counts. V usage is TRBV4-1 and J usage is TRBJ1-1; D possibly corresponds to TRBD1 (5 bases). The ends were cut back, 1 base at V and 2 bases at J, with 8 bases in the middle. Looked up from germline, CDR1 is MGHRA and CDR2 is YSYEKL. The CDR3 spans 14 residues. The CDR3 protein is CASSQVGLNTEAFF. CDR3 DNA sequence: TGCGCCAGCAGCCAAGTGGGGCTAAACACTGAAGCTTTCTTT.

This chain joins TRBV5-1 and TRBJ2-1, with 12 bases aligning to TRBD2. Germline CDR1 is SGHRS and CDR2 is YFSETQ. The CDR3 loop spans 17 amino acids. With 0 bases clipped from V and 8 bases from J, the junction kept 9 bases outside the gene matches. CDR3 nucleotides: TGCGCCAGCAGCTTGGCGGCTAGCGGGGGGGCCGGCGATGAGCAGTTCTTC. As protein: CASSLAASGGAGDEQFF.

V usage is TRBV15 and J usage is TRBJ2-2; TRBD1 aligns across 7 bases. The CDR3 consists of 16 residues. Germline V gives CDR1 LNHNV, CDR2 YYDKDF (reference sequence). Trimming took 7 bases from V and 3 from J; bases not matched to a gene: 11. The CDR3 DNA follows: TGTGCCACCACCCGTCCAGGACAGGTTTACACCGGGGAGCTGTTTTTT. Translation: CATTRPGQVYTGELFF.

The chain combines TRBV30 with TRBJ1-1, with D hard to call. CDR3 length equals 14 residues. The germline gives CDR1 GTSNPN, CDR2 SVGIG (reference sequence). V was cut by 0 bases and J by 4 bases, with 12 bases left in between. CDR3 sequence: CAWSVWPRSTEAFF. The DNA of the CDR3 is TGTGCCTGGAGTGTATGGCCCCGGAGCACTGAAGCTTTCTTT.

This clone came up once. The gene calls are TRBV7-9 and TRBJ1-1, with unresolved D. From germline, CDR1 is SEHNR and CDR2 FQNEAQ (reference sequence). This CDR3 is 14 amino acids long. Trimming removed 3 bases at V and 0 bases at J, with 8 bases between. The CDR3 loop reads CASSLPEMNTEAFF. The CDR3 coding sequence is TGTGCCAGCAGCTTGCCAGAAATGAACACTGAAGCTTTCTTT. Filled out from reference TRBV7-9 and TRBJ1-1, the complete variable domain reads DTGVSQNPRHKITKRGQNVTFRCDPISEHNRLYWYRQTLGQGPEFLTYFQNEAQLEKSRLLSDRFSAERPKGSFSTLEIQRTEQGDSAMYLCASSLPEMNTEAFFGQGTRLTVV.

V and J are TRBV6-5 and TRBJ1-1, with D possibly matching TRBD1 (6 bases). Germline CDR1 is MNHEY and CDR2 is SVGAGI. The CDR3 runs to 13 residues. V lost 6 bases to trimming and J lost 1 base, with 9 bases between them. The CDR3 is CASRQGTNTEAFF. The CDR3 nucleotides read TGTGCCAGCAGGCAGGGGACGAACACTGAAGCTTTCTTT.

The chain uses TRBV18 and TRBJ2-1, with TRBD1 as a possible D gene (6 bases). This CDR3 is 16 amino acids long. V dropped 1 base and J dropped 0 bases, with 10 bases sitting between them. The germline gives CDR1 KGHSH, CDR2 LQKENI. This CDR3 reads CASSPQNRDSYNEQFF. In DNA form, the CDR3 reads TGTGCCAGCTCACCACAGAACAGGGACTCCTACAATGAGCAGTTCTTC.

The V gene is TRBV6-1, the J gene TRBJ1-4; D unresolved. V was pared by 6 bases and J by 2 bases, with 10 bases between. The CDR3 has 14 residues. Per the germline V gene, CDR1 is MNHNS and CDR2 is SASEGT. The CDR3 DNA follows: TGTGCCAGCAGGCGCCTGCCCACTAATGAAAAACTGTTTTTT. Protein product: CASRRLPTNEKLFF.

The chain links TRBV27 to TRBJ2-1; D ambiguous. CDR3 length equals 16 residues. The ends were cut back, 4 bases at V and 4 bases at J, with 17 bases in the middle. Germline assignment: CDR1 MNHEY and CDR2 SMNVEV (reference sequence). CDR3 loop: CASSSGLLGKYNEQFF. CDR3 sequence (DNA): TGTGCCAGCAGTTCCGGTTTGTTGGGCAAGTACAATGAGCAGTTCTTC.

The chain carries TRBV7-9 and TRBJ1-2; D is perhaps TRBD1 (5 bases). Between the trimmed V and J ends, which lost 3 bases and 3 bases, there was a span of 8 bases. Germline-derived CDR1 and CDR2 are SEHNR and FQNEAQ (reference sequence). This CDR3 has 13 amino acids. The CDR3 reads CASSFGGDYGYTF. The CDR3, as DNA: TGTGCCAGCAGCTTTGGGGGGGACTATGGCTACACCTTC. The full variable domain, completed using reference TRBV7-9 and TRBJ1-2, is DTGVSQNPRHKITKRGQNVTFRCDPISEHNRLYWYRQTLGQGPEFLTYFQNEAQLEKSRLLSDRFSAERPKGSFSTLEIQRTEQGDSAMYLCASSFGGDYGYTFGSGTRLTVV.

The V gene is TRBV6-1, the J gene TRBJ1-5; D might be TRBD1 (6 bases). V shed 6 bases and J shed 2 bases, with 14 bases lying between them. Germline values: CDR1 MNHNS, CDR2 SASEGT. This CDR3 has 15 amino acids. CDR3 DNA sequence: TGTGCCAGCAGGCCACAGGGTATAGGCAATCAGCCCCAGCATTTT. It translates to CASRPQGIGNQPQHF.

The V and J genes are TRBV6-6 and TRBJ1-2; 7 nucleotides line up with TRBD1. Germline V CDR1 and CDR2: MNHNY, SVGAGI (reference sequence). The CDR3 is 14 residues long. V shed 10 bases, J shed 0 bases, and the junction held 8 bases outside the gene matches. The CDR3 is CATKWDRANYGYTF. CDR3 sequence (DNA): TGTGCCACCAAGTGGGACAGAGCTAACTATGGCTACACCTTC.

This clone was found once. V and J are TRBV5-4 and TRBJ1-2; 11 bases align to TRBD1. The CDR3 extends over 15 amino acids. Trimming removed 0 bases from V and 5 bases from J; junction bases left unmatched: 3. Germline V lookup: CDR1 SGHNT, CDR2 YYREEE (reference sequence). The CDR3 sequence is CASSLVGTGGYGYTF. For the CDR3, the DNA is TGTGCCAGCAGCTTGGTGGGGACAGGGGGTTATGGCTACACCTTC.

The chain carries TRBV6-5 and TRBJ2-7; D is possibly TRBD1 (5 bases). Germline lookup yields CDR1 MNHEY and CDR2 SVGAGI. V shed 5 bases and J shed 2 bases, with 16 bases lying between them. The CDR3 sequence is 15 residues long. The CDR3 DNA sequence: TGTGCCAGCAGTGGCACAGGTAAACTCACCTACGAGCAGTACTTC. Translated, it gives CASSGTGKLTYEQYF.

V and J are TRBV7-9 and TRBJ2-7; no clear D. Germline-derived CDR1 and CDR2 are SEHNR and FQNEAQ (reference sequence). V lost 1 base and J lost 0, with 7 bases in between. CDR3 length: 14 amino acids. The CDR3, as DNA: TGTGCCAGCAGCTTAGAACTACCCTCCTACGAGCAGTACTTC. As protein: CASSLELPSYEQYF.

V and J are TRBV27 and TRBJ2-3; 9 nucleotides align to TRBD1. V gave up 6 bases and J gave up 5 bases; unmatched junction bases: 6. Per the germline V gene, CDR1 is MNHEY and CDR2 is SMNVEV (reference sequence). The CDR3 is made up of 14 amino acids. CDR3 DNA: TGTGCCAGCAGACCCGGGACAGGGTTAGATACGCAGTATTTT. Amino acid sequence: CASRPGTGLDTQYF.